This is a list of T cell receptor beta chains from one sample in a study of tumor-infiltrating lymphocytes in primary liver carcinoma. TCRdb re-analysed the multiplex PCR reads in MiXCR, keeping a single row per CDR3 protein. The table includes some 120,000 distinct CDR3 sequences, 60% to 80% detected once. Sequencing was performed on liver tumor tissue from sampling region 3. These receptors came from an older woman with primary liver carcinoma and hepatitis B virus infection. Both conserved end residues are part of each CDR3. D genes are given only for firm matches. A clone size is listed for some rows: how often the clone was seen (once, few, many), or a class if it is expanded.

abundance: .
len: 13
d_gene: .
v_gene: TRBV11-2
j_gene: TRBJ2-7
CDR3nt: TGTGCCAACAGTTTACCAAATGCCTACGAGCAGTACTTC
CDR3aa: CANSLPNAYEQYF

abundance: many
len: 16
d_gene: TRBD2
v_gene: TRBV6-2/TRBV6-3
j_gene: TRBJ2-2
CDR3nt: TGTGCCAGCAGTTACTATGCGGGAGGCTTCGCCGGGGAGCTGTTTTTT
CDR3aa: CASSYYAGGFAGELFF

abundance: once
len: 13
d_gene: .
v_gene: TRBV28
j_gene: TRBJ1-1
CDR3nt: TGTGCCAGCAGTTTGTGGGACAAGTCTGAAGCTTTCTTT
CDR3aa: CASSLWDKSEAFF

abundance: .
len: 13
d_gene: .
v_gene: TRBV4-1
j_gene: TRBJ2-1
CDR3nt: TGCGCCAACAGTCGAGACTTCCACAATGAGCAGTTCTTC
CDR3aa: CANSRDFHNEQFF

abundance: many
len: 14
d_gene: .
v_gene: TRBV6-2/TRBV6-3
j_gene: TRBJ1-5
CDR3nt: TGTGCCAGCAGTCGATCCTATAGCAATCAGCCCCAGCATTTT
CDR3aa: CASSRSYSNQPQHF

abundance: .
len: 13
d_gene: .
v_gene: TRBV28
j_gene: TRBJ2-7
CDR3nt: TGTGCCAGCAGTGTCCTTGGGCGGTTTAAGCAGTACTTC
CDR3aa: CASSVLGRFKQYF

abundance: .
len: 14
d_gene: .
v_gene: TRBV6-5
j_gene: TRBJ2-3
CDR3nt: TGTGCCAGCCGGGGAGTGGGGCGTGCAGATACGCAGTATTTT
CDR3aa: CASRGVGRADTQYF

abundance: .
len: 13
d_gene: .
v_gene: TRBV29-1
j_gene: TRBJ2-2
CDR3nt: TGCAGCGTCTCTATGGGGTACACCGGGGAGCTGTTTTTT
CDR3aa: CSVSMGYTGELFF

abundance: .
len: 22
d_gene: TRBD2
v_gene: TRBV28
j_gene: TRBJ2-1
CDR3nt: TGTGCCAGCAGTTTATGGGGGGGATTACCCGCACTAGCGGGAGGGGCTTACAGTGAGCAGTTCTTC
CDR3aa: CASSLWGGLPALAGGAYSEQFF

abundance: .
len: 16
d_gene: .
v_gene: TRBV11-2
j_gene: TRBJ2-7
CDR3nt: TGTGCCAGCAACAGACTAATACAGGGTGAGGTCTACGAGCAGTACTTC
CDR3aa: CASNRLIQGEVYEQYF

abundance: .
len: 15
d_gene: .
v_gene: TRBV6-5
j_gene: TRBJ1-1
CDR3nt: TGTGCCAGCAGCTACGGGTCACATCTGGACACTGAAGCTTTCTTT
CDR3aa: CASSYGSHLDTEAFF

abundance: .
len: 17
d_gene: .
v_gene: TRBV10-2
j_gene: TRBJ2-1
CDR3nt: TGCGCCAGCAGTGACCCACTAACCGACGTCTCCTACGATGAGCAGTTCTTC
CDR3aa: CASSDPLTDVSYDEQFF

abundance: .
len: 11
d_gene: .
v_gene: TRBV28
j_gene: TRBJ2-5
CDR3nt: TGTGCCAGCAGTGCGTTAGGGACCCAGTACTTC
CDR3aa: CASSALGTQYF

abundance: .
len: 16
d_gene: TRBD2
v_gene: TRBV7-8
j_gene: TRBJ2-7
CDR3nt: TGTGCCAGCAGCTTTCGGAGCGGGATAGGCTCCTACGAGCAGTACTTC
CDR3aa: CASSFRSGIGSYEQYF

abundance: many
len: 12
d_gene: .
v_gene: TRBV29-1
j_gene: TRBJ2-7
CDR3nt: TGCAGCGCCGGTGGCGGTTTCTACGAGCAGTACTTC
CDR3aa: CSAGGGFYEQYF

abundance: .
len: 15
d_gene: .
v_gene: TRBV14
j_gene: TRBJ2-5
CDR3nt: TGTGCGAGCAGCCAAGCATCTACACAGCAAGAGACCCAGTACTTC
CDR3aa: CASSQASTQQETQYF

abundance: medium-sized
len: 13
d_gene: .
v_gene: TRBV11-2
j_gene: TRBJ2-3
CDR3nt: TGTGCCAGCAGCACCCTGGTTGCAGATACGCAGTATTTT
CDR3aa: CASSTLVADTQYF

abundance: once
len: 13
d_gene: .
v_gene: TRBV11-3
j_gene: TRBJ2-5
CDR3nt: TGTGCCAGTAGCCCCAGGGGCGATGGGACCCAGTACTTC
CDR3aa: CASSPRGDGTQYF

abundance: .
len: 15
d_gene: .
v_gene: TRBV29-1
j_gene: TRBJ1-2
CDR3nt: TGCAGCGTTGAGACGGTGGGCGAAAGGGGCTATGGCTACACCTTC
CDR3aa: CSVETVGERGYGYTF

abundance: .
len: 18
d_gene: .
v_gene: TRBV14
j_gene: TRBJ2-5
CDR3nt: TGTGCCAGCAGCCAAGATCGCATGGGGGCGCGAAGATCAGAGACCCAGTGCTTC
CDR3aa: CASSQDRMGARRSETQCF

abundance: .
len: 14
d_gene: TRBD1
v_gene: TRBV11-2
j_gene: TRBJ1-2
CDR3nt: TGTGCCAACAGCCCCGGGACAGGGGACGAAGGCTACACCTTC
CDR3aa: CANSPGTGDEGYTF

abundance: few
len: 12
d_gene: .
v_gene: TRBV28
j_gene: TRBJ1-6
CDR3nt: TGTGCCAGCACCCCCTATAATTCACCCCTCCACTTT
CDR3aa: CASTPYNSPLHF

abundance: .
len: 15
d_gene: .
v_gene: TRBV29-1
j_gene: TRBJ2-5
CDR3nt: TGCAGCGCGGGTAACGGGGGAAGGGGTATAGAGACCCAATACTTC
CDR3aa: CSAGNGGRGIETQYF

abundance: few
len: 15
d_gene: .
v_gene: TRBV11-2
j_gene: TRBJ2-1
CDR3nt: TGTGCCAGCAGCCTGGATAGTAGCTCCTACAATGAGCAGTTCTTC
CDR3aa: CASSLDSSSYNEQFF

abundance: .
len: 14
d_gene: .
v_gene: TRBV29-1
j_gene: TRBJ2-3
CDR3nt: TGCAGCGTCGAGCGAGCGGAGTGCACAGATATGCAGTATTTT
CDR3aa: CSVERAECTDMQYF

abundance: .
len: 14
d_gene: .
v_gene: TRBV11-2
j_gene: TRBJ2-5
CDR3nt: TGTGCCAGCAGCTTAGGAGGACCAAAAGGGACACAGTACTTC
CDR3aa: CASSLGGPKGTQYF

abundance: .
len: 16
d_gene: .
v_gene: TRBV11-3
j_gene: TRBJ2-1
CDR3nt: TGTGTCTGCAGCTTAGTGGGGGGTTTAGTGTCCAATGAGCAGTTCTTC
CDR3aa: CVCSLVGGLVSNEQFF

abundance: .
len: 13
d_gene: TRBD2
v_gene: TRBV11-1
j_gene: TRBJ2-1
CDR3nt: TGTGCCAGCAGCGCGGGAGGGCCGAATGAGCAGTTCTTC
CDR3aa: CASSAGGPNEQFF

abundance: .
len: 12
d_gene: TRBD2
v_gene: TRBV29-1
j_gene: TRBJ2-7
CDR3nt: TGCAGCGTGGGGACTAGCGGGAGCGAACAGTACTTC
CDR3aa: CSVGTSGSEQYF

abundance: .
len: 13
d_gene: TRBD2
v_gene: TRBV11-2
j_gene: TRBJ2-7
CDR3nt: TGTGCCAGCAGCTTAACAAGCGGGAGCGAGCGATACTTC
CDR3aa: CASSLTSGSERYF

abundance: many
len: 12
d_gene: .
v_gene: TRBV6-2/TRBV6-3
j_gene: TRBJ2-5
CDR3nt: TGTGCCAGCAGTTACTTTTGGGAGACCCAGTACTTC
CDR3aa: CASSYFWETQYF

abundance: .
len: 15
d_gene: .
v_gene: TRBV28
j_gene: TRBJ2-6
CDR3nt: TGTGCCAGCACACTCCAGGGTTCTGGGGCCAACGTCCTGACTTTC
CDR3aa: CASTLQGSGANVLTF

abundance: .
len: 12
d_gene: .
v_gene: TRBV28
j_gene: TRBJ2-1
CDR3nt: TGTGCCAGCAGTTCTGGAGCCAATGAGCAGTTCTTC
CDR3aa: CASSSGANEQFF

abundance: .
len: 12
d_gene: .
v_gene: TRBV12-3/TRBV12-4
j_gene: TRBJ1-2
CDR3nt: TGTGCCAGGAGTTTAGGCCCACAGAACTATGCCTTC
CDR3aa: CARSLGPQNYAF

abundance: once
len: 14
d_gene: TRBD1
v_gene: TRBV28
j_gene: TRBJ1-4
CDR3nt: TGTGCCAGCAGAAAAGGGGGCGACGTAGAAAAACTGTTTTTT
CDR3aa: CASRKGGDVEKLFF

abundance: many
len: 16
d_gene: TRBD1
v_gene: TRBV6-6
j_gene: TRBJ2-7
CDR3nt: TGTGCCAGCAGTTACTCTGTGGGGACAGCTACCTACGAGCAGTACTTC
CDR3aa: CASSYSVGTATYEQYF

abundance: .
len: 15
d_gene: .
v_gene: TRBV11-2
j_gene: TRBJ2-2
CDR3nt: TGTGCCAGCAGCCCTCCGCGAGGATCGACCGGGGAGTTGTTTTTT
CDR3aa: CASSPPRGSTGELFF

abundance: .
len: 15
d_gene: .
v_gene: TRBV6-5
j_gene: TRBJ2-7
CDR3nt: TGTGCCAGCAGTTACTCGTCAGCCCACTCCTACGAGCAGTACTTC
CDR3aa: CASSYSSAHSYEQYF

abundance: many
len: 14
d_gene: .
v_gene: TRBV5-4
j_gene: TRBJ2-1
CDR3nt: TGTGCCAGCAGCTCGGACACTGTCTACAATGAGCAGTTCTTC
CDR3aa: CASSSDTVYNEQFF

abundance: .
len: 17
d_gene: TRBD1
v_gene: TRBV5-1
j_gene: TRBJ1-2
CDR3nt: TGCGCCAGCAGCTTGGACACAGGACAGGGACCTATCTATGGCTACACCTTC
CDR3aa: CASSLDTGQGPIYGYTF

abundance: few
len: 13
d_gene: .
v_gene: TRBV6-5
j_gene: TRBJ2-5
CDR3nt: TGTGCCAGTAGAGAAGGATCCCAAGAGACCCAGTACTTC
CDR3aa: CASREGSQETQYF

abundance: .
len: 13
d_gene: .
v_gene: TRBV29-1
j_gene: TRBJ2-3
CDR3nt: TGCAGCGTTGAGGCTAGCTGTACAGAAACGCAGTATTTT
CDR3aa: CSVEASCTETQYF

abundance: .
len: 11
d_gene: .
v_gene: TRBV11-2
j_gene: TRBJ2-3
CDR3nt: TGTGCCTGCATCTTTGGGACGACGCAGTATTTT
CDR3aa: CACIFGTTQYF